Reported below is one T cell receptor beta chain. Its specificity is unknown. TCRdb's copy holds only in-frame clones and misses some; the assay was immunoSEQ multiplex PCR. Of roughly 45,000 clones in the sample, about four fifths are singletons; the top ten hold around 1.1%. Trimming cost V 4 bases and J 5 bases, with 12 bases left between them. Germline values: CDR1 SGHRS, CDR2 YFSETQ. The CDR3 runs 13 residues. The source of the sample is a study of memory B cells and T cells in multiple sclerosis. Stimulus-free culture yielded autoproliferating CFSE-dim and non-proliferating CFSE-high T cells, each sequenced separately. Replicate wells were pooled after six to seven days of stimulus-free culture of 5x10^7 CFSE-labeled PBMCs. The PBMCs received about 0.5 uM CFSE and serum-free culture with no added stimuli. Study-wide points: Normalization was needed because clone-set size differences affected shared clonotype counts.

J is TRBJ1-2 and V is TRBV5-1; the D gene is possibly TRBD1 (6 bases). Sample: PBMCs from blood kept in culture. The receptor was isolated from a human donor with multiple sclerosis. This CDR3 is CASSPDRTYGYTF. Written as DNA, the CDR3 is TGCGCCAGCAGCCCCGACAGGACGTATGGCTACACCTTC.